Given below is one TCR beta chain in context. The antigen is undetermined. This entry comes from a study of cytomegalovirus exposure and HLA in healthy donors. General study results and limits: The study reported that TCR beta sequences accurately predicted HLA-A and HLA-B alleles in most subjects.

Deletions cut 4 bases from V and 0 bases from J, with 24 bases between. This CDR3 spans 19 amino acids. Per the germline V gene, CDR1 is SEHNR and CDR2 is FQNEAQ (reference sequence). The study ran its PCR with 60 Vbeta and 13 Jbeta primers. Here immunoSEQ multiplex PCR was the method, and the copy in TCRdb shows in-frame clones only, minus some. The data show approximately 160,000 clones, 77% seen once. Sequencing was done on a sample of PBMCs. The rearrangement links TRBV7-9 to TRBJ1-1, with a possible D match to TRBD1 (5 bases). The TCR comes from a woman aged 25-40 years in good health and CMV-seronegative. The CDR3 loop is CASSSLSRGRVGLNTEAFF. In DNA form, the CDR3 reads TGTGCCAGCAGCTCGTTATCTAGGGGCCGCGTGGGGCTGAACACTGAAGCTTTCTTT.